The clone carrying this T cell receptor beta chain appeared a few times. What it binds is unknown. The data were taken from a study of post-analysis software for immune sequencing data. Study findings and constraints: In patients, five TRBV segments were more frequent than in controls, with TRBV5-6, TRBV5-1 and TRBV20-1 among them.

The CDR3 extends over 12 amino acids. Germline values: CDR1 SGHTA, CDR2 FQGNSA. Trimming shortened V by 4 bases and J by 2 bases, and 6 bases separated the two germline ends. TCR beta cDNA libraries had unique molecular identifiers. TCRdb independently ran MiXCR on the PCR reads; one entry per CDR3 protein. The sample records hundreds of thousands of distinct CDR3 sequences, 30% to 45% being singletons. The source is a girl between 2 and 10 years old with multiple sclerosis. This chain connects TRBV7-2 to TRBJ2-7; D uncertain. Sequencing input: blood. CDR3 amino acids: CASSSRPYEQYF. The CDR3 DNA is TGTGCCAGCAGCTCTCGCCCCTACGAGCAGTACTTC.